The 26 T cell receptor beta chains below all came from one sample that was sequenced in a study of Ad26.COV2.S vaccination and SARS-CoV-2 variants. The sample's treatment: about 20 received Ad26.COV2.S at low or high dose, single or two shots; about five received placebo; per-sample allocation not given. Vaccine and placebo recipients were sampled on day 63 after the first injection. TCRdb's table, derived via immunoSEQ multiplex PCR, lists solely in-frame clones and lacks some. The sample has 440,000 or so clones; about 90% are singletons. This sample comprised peripheral blood, obtained in a trial of Ad26.COV2.S vaccine versus placebo. The receptors here all came from a person aged 18-65 years who received the Ad26.COV2.S COVID-19 vaccine or a placebo.

This clone was picked up one time. Here the CDR3 reads CASRRGGARGTDTQYF. Here the CDR3 DNA reads TGTGCCAGCAGGCGTGGGGGGGCAAGGGGCACAGATACGCAGTATTTT. The rearrangement links TRBV2 to TRBJ2-3, with D possibly TRBD2 on 7 matching bases. Germline V gene sequence: CDR1 SNHLY, CDR2 FYNNEI. V dropped 6 bases and J dropped 1 base, with 17 bases sitting between them. There are 16 residues in the CDR3.

This chain connects TRBV4-3 to TRBJ2-1, with TRBD1 matching over 8 bases. Per germline, CDR1 LGHNA and CDR2 YSLEER. This CDR3 has 13 residues. The DNA for the CDR3 is TGCAGCATGGGACAGGAGACATACAATGAGCAGTTCTTC. It encodes CSMGQETYNEQFF.

The J gene is TRBJ1-4, the V gene TRBV28; 7 nucleotides agree with TRBD1. Germline V CDR1 and CDR2: MDHEN, SYDVKM. The ends lost 5 bases at V and 4 bases at J; junction bases unmatched: 7. The CDR3 extends over 15 amino acids. The CDR3 spells CASSPTDRVNEKLFF. CDR3 bases: TGTGCCAGCAGTCCCACCGACAGGGTTAATGAAAAACTGTTTTTT.

This clone is a singleton in its sample. This chain uses TRBV7-2 with TRBJ2-7, with 7 bases identical to TRBD2. Losses at the gene ends were 1 base for V and 5 bases for J; bases not matched to a gene: 8. This CDR3 contains 15 residues. The germline CDR1 and CDR2 sequences are SGHTA and FQGNSA. The CDR3 nucleotides read TGTGCCAGCAGCTTAGGTGGCGGGAGCGGAGACGAGCAGTACTTC. Translation gives CASSLGGGSGDEQYF.

The rearrangement links TRBV18 to TRBJ1-5; TRBD1 agrees at 8 bases. Germline-derived CDR1 and CDR2 are KGHSH and LQKENI. V dropped 3 bases and J dropped 4; count of bases not matched to a gene: 2. The CDR3 covers 14 residues. The CDR3 region is CASSPRTGNQPQHF. The CDR3 nucleotides are TGTGCCAGCTCACCGCGGACAGGGAATCAGCCCCAGCATTTT.

The DNA for the CDR3 is TGTGCCAGCAGCTCAATACCGGGACAGAAGTACAATGAGCAGTTCTTC. Its translation: CASSSIPGQKYNEQFF. The rearrangement uses TRBV5-5 and TRBJ2-1; 7 bases are shared with TRBD1. V dropped 3 bases and J dropped 4; count of bases not matched to a gene: 10. Germline-derived CDR1 and CDR2 are SGHKS and YYEKEE (reference sequence). There are 16 residues in the CDR3.

The V call is TRBV4-1, the J call TRBJ1-2; TRBD1 agrees at 9 bases. This CDR3 has 12 residues. Looked up from germline, CDR1 is MGHRA and CDR2 is YSYEKL. With V trimmed by 6 bases and J by 8 bases, 4 bases remained unmatched. The chain's CDR3 is CASRGGQGGYTF. CDR3 sequence (DNA): TGCGCCAGCAGAGGGGGACAGGGCGGCTACACCTTC.

Concerning this clone itself: Other DNA sequences in the sample encode the same CDR3. The gene calls are TRBV5-1 and TRBJ1-4, with D perhaps TRBD1 (6 bases). The V and J ends lost 4 bases and 4 bases respectively, with 11 bases between them. The CDR3 has 14 amino acids. Germline CDR1 is SGHRS and CDR2 is YFSETQ. DNA of the CDR3: TGCGCCAGCAGCCCAGGACAGCTTAATGAAAAACTGTTTTTT. It encodes CASSPGQLNEKLFF. Using reference TRBV5-1 and TRBJ1-4 for the parts outside the CDR3, the full variable domain is KAGVTQTPRYLIKTRGQQVTLSCSPISGHRSVSWYQQTPGQGLQFLFEYFSETQRNKGNFPGRFSGRQFSNSRSEMNVSTLELGDSALYLCASSPGQLNEKLFFGSGTQLSVL.

Here the CDR3 DNA reads TGCACGGGGGGGAAGCGGGGACAGAACACTGAAGCTTTCTTT. It codes for CTGGKRGQNTEAFF. The chain carries TRBV29-1 and TRBJ1-1, with a tentative D call TRBD1 (6 bases). The germline V gene has CDR1 SQVTM and CDR2 ANQGSEA. This CDR3 spans 14 amino acids.

This clone occurred a few times. The chain recombines TRBV18 with TRBJ2-2; TRBD2 is a possible D gene (5 bases). Germline CDR1 and CDR2: KGHSH and LQKENI. CDR3 length: 13 amino acids. V dropped 5 bases and J dropped 9 bases, with 13 bases sitting between them. The CDR3 nucleotides read TGTGCCAGCTCATCAGGTGGGGAGCGGGAGCTGTTTTTT. This codes for CASSSGGERELFF.

The rearrangement uses TRBV5-4 and TRBJ2-5, with TRBD1 matching over 7 bases. Germline V CDR1 and CDR2: SGHNT, YYREEE (reference sequence). The CDR3 totals 13 residues. J gave up 4 bases and V 1 base, and 1 base lay outside the gene matches. DNA of the CDR3: TGTGCCAGCAGCTTGAGGGGGCGAGAGACCCAGTACTTC. Its protein product is CASSLRGRETQYF.

The rearrangement joins TRBV4-3 to TRBJ2-7; 8 bases are a match to TRBD1. V lost 4 bases and J lost 6; bases outside the gene matches: 11. Germline values: CDR1 LGHNA, CDR2 YSLEER. The CDR3 has 15 amino acids. CDR3 loop: CASSPRTGFISEQYF. CDR3 bases: TGCGCCAGCAGCCCCCGGACAGGGTTTATTAGCGAGCAGTACTTC.

V gene TRBV24-1 combines with J gene TRBJ2-4; D unresolved. Germline-derived CDR1 and CDR2 are KGHDR and SFDVKD. The V gene lost 4 bases and the J gene lost 1 base, with 7 bases spanning the gap. The CDR3 runs 14 residues. CDR3 sequence reads: CATSEGSAKNIQYF. The CDR3 nucleotides are TGTGCCACCAGTGAGGGATCGGCCAAAAACATTCAGTACTTC.

The rearrangement links TRBV7-9 to TRBJ2-5, with a weak D call TRBD2 (6 bases). The germline gives CDR1 SEHNR, CDR2 FQNEAQ (reference sequence). V was cut by 4 bases and J by 5 bases, with 14 bases left in between. This CDR3 region has 14 residues. Here the CDR3 reads CASSSGTPWETQYF. The CDR3 DNA sequence: TGTGCCAGCAGCTCCGGGACTCCCTGGGAGACCCAGTACTTC.

This chain joins TRBV6-5 and TRBJ1-1; TRBD1 aligns across 7 bases. The V and J ends lost 6 bases and 0 bases, in that order; junction bases with no gene match: 4. Germline loops: CDR1 MNHEY, CDR2 SVGAGI. CDR3 length equals 14 residues. This CDR3 is CASRSDRVNTEAFF. The CDR3 nucleotides read TGTGCCAGCAGGTCAGACAGGGTGAACACTGAAGCTTTCTTT.

The CDR3 bases are TGTGCCAGCAGCGGATCAGCGGTGGCCTACGAGCAGTACTTC. This codes for CASSGSAVAYEQYF. The genes are TRBV7-2 and TRBJ2-7, with a weak D call TRBD2 (5 bases). The V gene lost 5 bases and the J gene lost 2 bases, with 13 bases spanning the gap. Germline V gene data show CDR1 as SGHTA and CDR2 as FQGNSA. The CDR3 runs to 14 residues.

The chain combines TRBV5-1 with TRBJ2-3; 8 bases line up with TRBD2. J was trimmed by 1 base and V by 3 bases; bases with no gene match: 4. The CDR3 extends over 15 amino acids. Germline V gene data show CDR1 as SGHRS and CDR2 as YFSETQ. DNA for the CDR3: TGCGCCAGCAGCTCGTCGGGAGGGGGCACAGATACGCAGTATTTT. It is translated as CASSSSGGGTDTQYF.

The chain carries TRBV2 and TRBJ2-1, with 15 bases lining up with TRBD2. The V gene end was trimmed by 8 bases and the J gene end by 12 bases; junction bases not matched to a gene: 14. The germline V gene has CDR1 SNHLY and CDR2 FYNNEI. The CDR3 runs 16 residues. The CDR3 sequence is CASSGLAGGPPLPQFF. DNA of the CDR3: TGTGCCAGCTCCGGACTAGCGGGAGGGCCCCCCCTCCCGCAGTTCTTC.

This rearrangement joins TRBV4-1 to TRBJ2-1, with D perhaps matching TRBD1 (6 bases). Germline CDR1 reads MGHRA; CDR2 reads YSYEKL. CDR3 length: 16 amino acids. With 8 bases removed from V and 0 bases from J, the gap between germline ends came to 17 bases. The CDR3 sequence: CASGKKQGSSYNEQFF. The CDR3 DNA reads as TGCGCCAGCGGAAAAAAACAGGGAAGCTCCTACAATGAGCAGTTCTTC.

The J gene is TRBJ2-7, the V gene TRBV14; TRBD2 aligns across 7 bases. The CDR3 spans 15 residues. CDR1 and CDR2 (germline): SGHDN, FVKESK. V lost 4 bases, J lost 3 bases, and 9 bases stayed unmatched. The DNA of the CDR3 is TGTGCCAGCAGCCCAGTTGGGAGGGCGGTCTACGAGCAGTACTTC. This translates into CASSPVGRAVYEQYF.

V usage is TRBV5-1 and J usage is TRBJ2-1, with D maybe TRBD2 (6 bases). The germline gives CDR1 SGHRS, CDR2 YFSETQ. This CDR3 spans 13 amino acids. V gave up 9 bases and J gave up 7 bases, with 17 bases separating them. This chain's CDR3 is CATGDGSGNEQFF. The CDR3 DNA is TGCGCCACCGGGGACGGGAGTGGGAATGAGCAGTTCTTC. The full variable domain, its missing parts supplied by reference TRBV5-1 and TRBJ2-1, is KAGVTQTPRYLIKTRGQQVTLSCSPISGHRSVSWYQQTPGQGLQFLFEYFSETQRNKGNFPGRFSGRQFSNSRSEMNVSTLELGDSALYLCATGDGSGNEQFFGPGTRLTVL.

V gene TRBV18 combines with J gene TRBJ2-7, with 11 bases fitting TRBD1. Germline values: CDR1 KGHSH, CDR2 LQKENI. Trimming removed 8 bases from V and 4 bases from J; junction bases left unmatched: 7. The CDR3 covers 14 residues. CDR3 sequence reads: CASRSGTGGYEQYF. The CDR3 DNA reads TGTGCCAGCCGAAGCGGGACAGGGGGGTACGAGCAGTACTTC.

The V call is TRBV28, the J call TRBJ1-2, with a weak D call TRBD1 (6 bases). Deletions cut 3 bases from V and 0 bases from J, with 14 bases between. The CDR3 is 16 amino acids. The germline CDR1 and CDR2 sequences are MDHEN and SYDVKM. In DNA, the CDR3 is TGTGCCAGCAGTTTTCCGGCAGGGGCCTCTAACTATGGCTACACCTTC. Encoded protein: CASSFPAGASNYGYTF.

The rearrangement uses TRBV7-9 and TRBJ2-3; D is undetermined. V shed 1 base and J shed 3 bases, with 5 bases lying between them. The CDR3 totals 13 residues. The germline V gene encodes CDR1 SEHNR and CDR2 FQNEAQ (reference sequence). This CDR3 is CASSLGWTDTQYF. Written as DNA, the CDR3 is TGTGCCAGCAGCTTAGGATGGACAGATACGCAGTATTTT.

The V and J genes are TRBV18 and TRBJ2-2; 8 nucleotides match TRBD1. Germline loops: CDR1 KGHSH, CDR2 LQKENI. The ends lost 5 bases at V and 3 bases at J; junction bases unmatched: 5. The CDR3 runs 15 residues. CDR3 protein: CASSMDRVYTGELFF. CDR3 coding DNA: TGTGCCAGCTCAATGGACAGGGTGTACACCGGGGAGCTGTTTTTT. Supplemented by reference TRBV18 and TRBJ2-2, the full variable domain reads NAGVMQNPRHLVRRRGQEARLRCSPMKGHSHVYWYRQLPEEGLKFMVYLQKENIIDESGMPKERFSAEFPKEGPSILRIQQVVRGDSAAYFCASSMDRVYTGELFFGEGSRLTVL.

On this clone itself: A read error may be the cause here, since a much bigger clone is one base away. Other DNA sequences in this sample translate to the same CDR3. The gene calls are TRBV7-2 and TRBJ2-7; 8 bases align to TRBD1. With 3 bases clipped from V and 7 bases from J, the junction kept 8 bases outside the gene matches. Germline CDR1 and CDR2: SGHTA and FQGNSA. The CDR3 spans 14 residues. CDR3 protein: CASSLAGQAGEQYF. CDR3 nucleotides: TGTGCCAGCAGCTTGGCGGGACAGGCCGGTGAGCAGTACTTC. Full variable domain (outside the CDR3, taken from reference TRBV7-2 and TRBJ2-7): GAGVSQSPSNKVTEKGKDVELRCDPISGHTALYWYRQSLGQGLEFLIYFQGNSAPDKSGLPSDRFSAERTGGSVSTLTIQRTQQEDSAVYLCASSLAGQAGEQYFGPGTRLTVT.